The text below deals with one T cell receptor beta chain. The data originate from a study of blood T cell repertoires in COVID-19. Study-level information: The United States, Italy and Spain supplied acute and convalescent COVID-19 samples. In each case, the material was cDNA or gDNA derived from T cells, B-cell-depleted T cells, or PBMCs.

Per the study methods: Reference gene primers were amplified, and this amplification served to estimate nucleated cell counts. The repertoire was sequenced with immunoSEQ multiplex PCR; TCRdb's copy has only in-frame clones and lacks some. That table supplies the V and J calls and clone size; D and trimming were determined from the DNA. There are roughly 100,000 clones in the sample; about 88% occur only once, and 18% lies in the top ten. Germline V gene sequence: CDR1 SEHNR, CDR2 FQNEAQ (reference sequence). The CDR3 totals 15 residues. V dropped 0 bases and J dropped 3 bases, with 6 bases sitting between them.

Source material: peripheral blood. The V gene is TRBV7-9, the J gene TRBJ1-6; D is undetermined. This TCR was sampled from a woman older than 75 with acute or convalescent COVID-19. The CDR3, as DNA: TGTGCCAGCAGCTTAGCCAGTATCTATAATTCACCCCTCCACTTT. Translation: CASSLASIYNSPLHF.